The rows below give T cell receptor beta chains drawn from one sample of a study of T cells after yellow fever vaccination. TCRdb recomputed calls from the 5' RACE reads with MiXCR, one row per CDR3 protein. The top ten clones hold more than 13% of a sample with some 670,000 distinct CDR3 sequences, 9% to 15% of them seen once. Here the sequenced sample was PBMCs, taken on the day of the yellow fever booster vaccination. These receptor sequences come from a man between 25 and 39 years old who received the YFV17D yellow fever vaccine. Each CDR3 is given with its conserved first and last residue. The order of the fields is J gene, D gene, clone size, V gene, CDR3 DNA, CDR3 protein. D genes are given only for firm matches. Size is stated for part of the rows, as once, few or many counts, or as a class when the clone is expanded.

TRBJ2-2	.	few	TRBV12-3/TRBV12-4	TGTGCCAGCAGTTTTACTGCCACCGGGGAGCTGTTTTTT	CASSFTATGELFF
TRBJ2-3	.	few	TRBV9	TGTGCCAGCAGCCCCGCGGGGGCACAGGGTACAGATACGCAGTATTTT	CASSPAGAQGTDTQYF
TRBJ2-5	TRBD2	.	TRBV4-3	TGCGCCAGCAGCCAAGATGGACTAGCGGGAGGTGGTGAGACCCAGTACTTC	CASSQDGLAGGGETQYF
TRBJ1-3	TRBD1	.	TRBV27	TGTGCCAGCAGTTTGGGAAGGCCTACGGGACAGGGGTCTGGAAACACCATATATTTT	CASSLGRPTGQGSGNTIYF
TRBJ2-7	TRBD1	few	TRBV6-1	TGTGCCAGCAGGTCCGGACAGGGGGGCGAGCAGTACTTC	CASRSGQGGEQYF
TRBJ2-3	TRBD1	.	TRBV18	TGTGCCAGCTCCCGACAGGGGGGTACCAGCACAGATACGCAGTATTTT	CASSRQGGTSTDTQYF
TRBJ2-3	TRBD2	many	TRBV10-2	TGCGCCAGCAGTGAGGGCGGGACTAATTATGCGCAGTATTTT	CASSEGGTNYAQYF
TRBJ2-7	.	.	TRBV7-2	TGTGCCAGCAGCTTAGCCTGGACAGGAGGGTACGAGCAGTACTTC	CASSLAWTGGYEQYF
TRBJ1-5	TRBD1	.	TRBV5-1	TGCGCCAGCAGCCCGGGGACAGGGGGGACTCAGCCCCAGCATTTT	CASSPGTGGTQPQHF
TRBJ1-6	.	few	TRBV28	TGTGCCAGCAGTCCAACAGGGCGCTCCTATAATTCACCCCTCCACTTT	CASSPTGRSYNSPLHF
TRBJ2-7	.	.	TRBV7-2	TGTGCCAGCAGCTTACGGGCTAGTTGGGACGAGCAGTACTTC	CASSLRASWDEQYF
TRBJ1-4	.	few	TRBV5-6	TGTGCCAGCAGCCCGGCGACAGACACTAATGAAAAACTGTTTTTT	CASSPATDTNEKLFF
TRBJ2-1	.	many	TRBV20-1	TGCAGTGCCGAACCGAGAAACAATGAGCAGTTCTTC	CSAEPRNNEQFF
TRBJ2-1	.	.	TRBV19	TGTGCCAGTAGTATAGCCTTAGCGGAGCTAAGGAATGAGCAGTTCTTC	CASSIALAELRNEQFF
TRBJ1-1	.	.	TRBV15	TGTGCCACCAGCAGAGACGTAGAGGGCACTGAAGCTTTCTTT	CATSRDVEGTEAFF
TRBJ1-1	.	.	TRBV5-6	TGTGCCAGCAGCCTAGGTTCGGCCGGCACTGAAGCTTTCTTT	CASSLGSAGTEAFF
TRBJ2-3	.	few	TRBV7-2	TGTGCCAGCAGCTTATCGAGGTTCCCAGATACGCAGTATTTT	CASSLSRFPDTQYF
TRBJ2-5	.	many	TRBV7-2	TGTGCCAGCAGCTTAGGGCCTGGGGGGACCCAGTACTTC	CASSLGPGGTQYF
TRBJ2-5	.	.	TRBV28	TGTGCCAGCAGTTTAGCAGGGAGGATGGAGACCCAGTACTTC	CASSLAGRMETQYF
TRBJ2-3	TRBD2	.	TRBV19	TGTGCCAGTAGTCGGAAAAGCGGGACGCACACAGATACGCAGTATTTT	CASSRKSGTHTDTQYF
TRBJ2-1	TRBD2	many	TRBV20-1	TGCAGTGCTAGAGACCCCCGTGGTAGCGGGGATGAGCAGTTCTTC	CSARDPRGSGDEQFF
TRBJ2-1	.	.	TRBV12-3/TRBV12-4	TGTGCCAGCAGTTCGCTAGTCTCCTACAATGAGCAGTTCTTC	CASSSLVSYNEQFF
TRBJ2-7	.	few	TRBV3-1	TGTGCCAGCAGCCGACTGGTGTGGCCCCTCTCCTACGAGCAGTACTTC	CASSRLVWPLSYEQYF
TRBJ2-7	.	few	TRBV12-3/TRBV12-4	TGTGCCAGCAGCCAGTTCAATACCTACGAGCAGTACTTC	CASSQFNTYEQYF
TRBJ2-1	TRBD2	few	TRBV2	TGTGCCACCGCCGGGACTAGCGGGGAACCCCTCATTTATGAGCAGTTCTTC	CATAGTSGEPLIYEQFF
TRBJ2-7	.	many	TRBV6-5	TGTGCCAGCAGTTACTCGATTGGCGAGCAGTACTTC	CASSYSIGEQYF
TRBJ2-1	.	.	TRBV6-2/TRBV6-3	TGTGCCAGCAGCAACCCTCAGACTGGGCGGGAGCAGTTCTTC	CASSNPQTGREQFF
TRBJ2-2	.	few	TRBV6-5	TGTGCCAGCAGTTACTCGGGGAGCGCGAACACCGGGGAGCTGTTTTTT	CASSYSGSANTGELFF
TRBJ1-1	.	few	TRBV20-1	TGCAGTGCTAGAACCCCAGGGGTGAACACTGAAGCTTTCTTT	CSARTPGVNTEAFF
TRBJ2-5	TRBD2	few	TRBV6-5	TGTGCCAGCAGGCCTTGGACTAGCGGGAGGACAGAGACCCAGTACTTC	CASRPWTSGRTETQYF
TRBJ2-6	TRBD1	.	TRBV12-3/TRBV12-4	TGTGCCAGCAGCTCAACCTTGGGGACAGGGGTAGGGGCCAACGTCCTGACTTTC	CASSSTLGTGVGANVLTF
TRBJ1-2	.	.	TRBV6-5	TGTGCCAGCAGTTACCGGGGTTTTAACTATGGCTACACCTTC	CASSYRGFNYGYTF
TRBJ2-7	TRBD2	.	TRBV7-9	TGTGCCAGCAGCCCTAAGGGACTAGCGGGCTACGAGCAGTACTTC	CASSPKGLAGYEQYF
TRBJ2-7	TRBD2	.	TRBV6-2/TRBV6-3	TGTGCCAGCAGTTCGCCCGGGACTAGCGCCTACGAGCAGTACTTC	CASSSPGTSAYEQYF
TRBJ2-4	TRBD2	.	TRBV29-1	TGCAGCGGGAGGCGGGAGGGCCCCAAAAACATTCAGTACTTC	CSGRREGPKNIQYF
TRBJ2-7	.	few	TRBV30	TGTGCCTGGATTTCAAGTGAAACTGTCTACGAGCAGTACTTC	CAWISSETVYEQYF
TRBJ1-5	.	.	TRBV7-2	TGTGCCAGCAGCACCGGGACGGGGCAGCCCCAGCATTTT	CASSTGTGQPQHF
TRBJ2-7	TRBD2	few	TRBV7-9	TGTGCCAGCAGCCCGGGGGGGGCAGGGCAATACGAGCAGTACTTC	CASSPGGAGQYEQYF
TRBJ2-3	TRBD2	.	TRBV5-1	TGCGCCAGCAGCTTGGACTGGGGGGGTGCTGATACGCAGTATTTT	CASSLDWGGADTQYF
TRBJ1-1	.	.	TRBV5-5	TGTGCCAGCAGCTTGGGCGCAGTGAACACTGAAGCTTTCTTT	CASSLGAVNTEAFF
TRBJ2-2	.	.	TRBV28	TGTGCCAGCAGTAAACACGACGGTGGCGGGCTGTTTTTT	CASSKHDGGGLFF
TRBJ2-3	.	.	TRBV5-1	TGCGCCAGCAGCGGGTGGAGCGGAACCACAGATACGCAGTATTTT	CASSGWSGTTDTQYF
TRBJ2-5	.	few	TRBV7-2	TGTGCCAGCAGCCAATCCGACGAGACCCAGTACTTC	CASSQSDETQYF
TRBJ2-7	TRBD2	.	TRBV19	TGTGCCAGTAGTGCGGGACTAGCGGAGCTCTACGAGCAGTACTTC	CASSAGLAELYEQYF
TRBJ2-1	TRBD2	few	TRBV20-1	TGCAGTGCTAGACGCGGGAGGATCTACAATGAGCAGTTCTTC	CSARRGRIYNEQFF
TRBJ2-5	.	.	TRBV9	TGTGCCAGCAGCGTAGGCACACAAGAGACCCAGTACTTC	CASSVGTQETQYF
TRBJ2-3	.	.	TRBV5-1	TGCGCCAGCAGCTTGGGTCTAGTTGTTGCAGATACGCAGTATTTT	CASSLGLVVADTQYF
TRBJ1-6	TRBD1	many	TRBV5-8	TGTGCCAGCAGTTGGGGACGGACAGGGAATTCACCCCTCCACTTT	CASSWGRTGNSPLHF
TRBJ2-4	.	few	TRBV10-3	TGTGCCATCAGTGAGTCCCACAAGACAGGCGGAAAAAACATTCAGTACTTC	CAISESHKTGGKNIQYF
TRBJ2-1	.	.	TRBV7-6	TGTGCCAGCAGCTTGTACTTGACCGAGACAAACAATGAGCAGTTCTTC	CASSLYLTETNNEQFF
TRBJ1-2	.	few	TRBV6-5	TGTGCCAGCAGTTACTCGAACGGAGGGTTCTATGGCTACACCTTC	CASSYSNGGFYGYTF
TRBJ2-5	.	.	TRBV20-1	TGCAGTGCTAAACGGGGACAAGAGACCCAGTACTTC	CSAKRGQETQYF
TRBJ1-5	.	few	TRBV7-2	TGTGCCAGCAGCTCAAGGATGGGGAGCAATCAGCCCCAGCATTTT	CASSSRMGSNQPQHF
TRBJ2-7	.	few	TRBV7-9	TGTGCCAGCAGCCGCCTAGCGTTCTACGAGCAGTACTTC	CASSRLAFYEQYF
TRBJ1-4	.	.	TRBV9	TGTGCCAGCAGCGTAGACCCCGAGGGAGTGAAGAAACTGTTTTTT	CASSVDPEGVKKLFF
TRBJ2-7	.	.	TRBV20-1	TGCAGTGCTAGTCGGCCTTCCTCCGAGCAGTACTTC	CSASRPSSEQYF
TRBJ2-1	.	few	TRBV11-2	TGTGCCTACGTGGACAATGAGCAGTTCTTC	CAYVDNEQFF
TRBJ2-7	.	many	TRBV21-1	TGTGCCAGCAGCCCCGCCCGACAGGGGGTCCACGAGCAGTACTTC	CASSPARQGVHEQYF
TRBJ2-1	.	few	TRBV7-2	TGTGCCAGCAGCTTAGTGTACGGGGAATACAATGAGCAGTTCTTC	CASSLVYGEYNEQFF